A selection of T cell receptor beta chains follows, all from one sample in a study of cytomegalovirus exposure and HLA in healthy donors. Sequencing was performed with immunoSEQ multiplex PCR; in TCRdb, only in-frame clones are kept and a portion is missing. This sample has about 140,000 clones, with more than 75% found just once. The sample was PBMCs. The source of these receptors is a man in his forties in good health and CMV-seronegative. Both conserved end residues are trimmed from each CDR3. Fields, in order: CDR3 protein, J gene, V gene.

cdr3_aa: ASRSGTRYYEQY; j_call: TRBJ2-7; v_call: TRBV28
cdr3_aa: ARSLGQGETQY; j_call: TRBJ2-5; v_call: TRBV5-3
cdr3_aa: ASRERWTGATNEKLF; j_call: TRBJ1-4; v_call: TRBV2
cdr3_aa: ASSSPAGRGF; j_call: TRBJ2-1; v_call: TRBV6-5
cdr3_aa: ASSLVETSGGTDTQY; j_call: TRBJ2-3; v_call: TRBV7-9
cdr3_aa: ASSLTSGGLGNTGELF; j_call: TRBJ2-2; v_call: TRBV7-9
cdr3_aa: ASSERIGQALNTEAF; j_call: TRBJ1-1; v_call: TRBV19
cdr3_aa: ASGGGGGETQY; j_call: TRBJ2-5; v_call: TRBV5-6
cdr3_aa: ATKAVFSYEQY; j_call: TRBJ2-7; v_call: TRBV27
cdr3_aa: ASSLEGTSGSHEQY; j_call: TRBJ2-7; v_call: TRBV7-2
cdr3_aa: SAGHTEAF; j_call: TRBJ1-1; v_call: TRBV20-1
cdr3_aa: ASSSWGVQETQY; j_call: TRBJ2-5; v_call: TRBV28
cdr3_aa: ATILTGIQETQY; j_call: TRBJ2-5; v_call: TRBV28
cdr3_aa: ASSGQGAQGANVLT; j_call: TRBJ2-6; v_call: TRBV6-6
cdr3_aa: ASSKGRLAGGPEEQY; j_call: TRBJ2-7; v_call: TRBV21-1
cdr3_aa: AISESGGETQY; j_call: TRBJ2-5; v_call: TRBV10-3
cdr3_aa: ASSESTGHWTGEQY; j_call: TRBJ2-7; v_call: TRBV6-1
cdr3_aa: ASSLTGGESYYNEQF; j_call: TRBJ2-1; v_call: TRBV7-3
cdr3_aa: ASSLEPGGPHEQY; j_call: TRBJ2-7; v_call: TRBV5-1
cdr3_aa: ASSLELAGPDTQY; j_call: TRBJ2-3; v_call: TRBV5-6
cdr3_aa: TALSGGAGYGYT; j_call: TRBJ1-2; v_call: TRBV29-1
cdr3_aa: SGRDSKETQY; j_call: TRBJ2-5; v_call: TRBV29-1
cdr3_aa: ASKGYEGEETQY; j_call: TRBJ2-5; v_call: TRBV2
cdr3_aa: ASSQDGKGGNSPLH; j_call: TRBJ1-6; v_call: TRBV4-1
cdr3_aa: ASRSRQATDNEQF; j_call: TRBJ2-1; v_call: TRBV6-1
cdr3_aa: ASSLSPAGELF; j_call: TRBJ2-2; v_call: TRBV7-3
cdr3_aa: ASSAGDRTSLAF; j_call: TRBJ2-1; v_call: TRBV6-1
cdr3_aa: ASRPSGVSSYNSPLH; j_call: TRBJ1-6; v_call: TRBV25-1
cdr3_aa: ASSETASDSSYEQY; j_call: TRBJ2-7; v_call: TRBV2
cdr3_aa: ASSYGTGDNYGYT; j_call: TRBJ1-2; v_call: TRBV6-6
cdr3_aa: ASTEYSSGANVLT; j_call: TRBJ2-6; v_call: TRBV19
cdr3_aa: ASSSGQGAYEQY; j_call: TRBJ2-7; v_call: TRBV13
cdr3_aa: ASSLTNREQF; j_call: TRBJ2-1; v_call: TRBV7-9
cdr3_aa: ASSPRLASADTQY; j_call: TRBJ2-3; v_call: TRBV4-2
cdr3_aa: ASSEASGGFDGYT; j_call: TRBJ1-2; v_call: TRBV6-1
cdr3_aa: ASSFSQGRSYGYT; j_call: TRBJ1-2; v_call: TRBV28
cdr3_aa: ASSSDRVHGDTQY; j_call: TRBJ2-3; v_call: TRBV4-2
cdr3_aa: SSSFSGKETQY; j_call: TRBJ2-5; v_call: TRBV7-9
cdr3_aa: ASTAGGHYNEQF; j_call: TRBJ2-1; v_call: TRBV6-6
cdr3_aa: ASSPRDPAEQF; j_call: TRBJ2-1; v_call: TRBV27
cdr3_aa: ASSQGQGNYGYT; j_call: TRBJ1-2; v_call: TRBV7-2
cdr3_aa: ASSQDSAVANTEAF; j_call: TRBJ1-1; v_call: TRBV4-2
cdr3_aa: ASSKAPGLLYEQY; j_call: TRBJ2-7; v_call: TRBV21-1
cdr3_aa: AWSVDRGYEQY; j_call: NA; v_call: TRBV30
cdr3_aa: ASSLERGPGNTIY; j_call: TRBJ1-3; v_call: TRBV5-1
cdr3_aa: ASSEGAGQYQEQY; j_call: TRBJ2-7; v_call: TRBV6-1
cdr3_aa: ASSYARRRDEQF; j_call: TRBJ2-1; v_call: TRBV6-5
cdr3_aa: ASSLGLAEQETQY; j_call: TRBJ2-5; v_call: TRBV5-4
cdr3_aa: ARSGTGAGEQY; j_call: TRBJ2-7; v_call: TRBV30
cdr3_aa: ASSSGQTYNEQF; j_call: TRBJ2-1; v_call: TRBV5-1
cdr3_aa: SSSLPRGESNTGELF; j_call: TRBJ2-2; v_call: TRBV7-9
cdr3_aa: VSSLERQETQY; j_call: TRBJ2-5; v_call: TRBV11-2